This T cell receptor (beta chain) was sequenced in a study of T cell repertoires in cytomegalovirus infection. Study at large: The public TCR beta signatures pointed to both CMV infection and matching HLA type. Regarding the study as a whole: Clonotype analysis showed dominance of the ex vivo response by HLA-C-restricted CMV-specific TCR beta clonotypes.

For this clonotype: Its antigen is still unknown.

Trimming removed 7 bases at V and 1 base at J, with 12 bases between. The length of the CDR3 is 14 residues. The germline CDR1 and CDR2 sequences are KGHDR and SFDVKD. TCRdb re-called the reads with MiXCR, one entry per CDR3 protein. The sample shows approximately 190,000 distinct CDR3 sequences, roughly 9% of them seen only once. The sequenced sample consisted of PBMCs. This rearrangement joins TRBV24-1 to TRBJ1-2; D is ambiguous. The clonotype was recovered from a human donor in good health (CMV status not recorded). Some clones in this sample may be carry-over from other donors' samples. In nucleotides, the CDR3 is TGTGCCACCAGGGACGGCGGGAATAACTATGGCTACACCTTC. Amino acids: CATRDGGNNYGYTF.